The 14 T cell receptor beta chains reported below all come from one sample, sequenced in a study of metastatic and nonmetastatic thyroid tumors. MiXCR was used by TCRdb to re-call the PCR reads. The top ten clones hold about 10% of a sample with about 93,000 clones, over 9.5% of them seen once. The entire patient cohort was treatment-naive prior to thyroid surgery. The sequenced sample was blood. The receptors shown here come from a female donor with papillary thyroid cancer or a benign thyroid nodule (not recorded which). Some clones in this sample may be carry-over from other donors' samples.

This clone was seen many times. The rearrangement links TRBV10-1 to TRBJ2-1, with D perhaps TRBD2 (6 bases). Trimming took off 5 bases at V and 8 bases at J, with 19 bases between the two ends. This CDR3 is 15 amino acids long. Germline CDR1 is WNHNN and CDR2 is SYGVQD (reference sequence). CDR3 residues: CASSPRESALDEQFF. In DNA form, the CDR3 reads TGCGCCAGCAGTCCCCGGGAGTCCGCATTAGATGAGCAGTTCTTC.

The chain couples TRBV6-2 or TRBV6-3 to TRBJ2-7, with TRBD2 identical over 12 bases. V was clipped by 6 bases and J by 0 bases; unmatched bases: 15. This CDR3 contains 19 residues. Germline CDR1 MNHEY, CDR2 SVGEGT. CDR3: CASRQRGIRGLAGSYEQYF. The CDR3 nucleotides are TGTGCCAGCAGACAACGGGGTATCAGGGGACTAGCGGGCTCCTACGAGCAGTACTTC.

This clone was counted at least ten times. The CDR3 spells CSVEVGANTDTQYF. DNA for the CDR3: TGCAGCGTTGAAGTGGGCGCGAACACAGATACGCAGTATTTT. The chain employs TRBV29-1 and TRBJ2-3, with no clear D. V was clipped by 1 base and J by 2 bases, with 10 bases between them. The CDR3 runs to 14 residues. CDR1 SQVTM and CDR2 ANQGSEA come from the germline V gene.

There are many counts of this clone. The chain recombines TRBV6-6 with TRBJ2-3, with a tentative D call TRBD2 (6 bases). The V gene's germline CDR1 is MNHNY and CDR2 SVGAGI (reference sequence). The V end was cut by 0 bases, the J end by 0 bases, with 13 bases between. The CDR3 contains 17 residues. DNA for the CDR3: TGTGCCAGCAGTTACTCGCGGGGACCCTCTAGCACAGATACGCAGTATTTT. Its translation: CASSYSRGPSSTDTQYF.

This clone was picked up many times. Just one base apart from a much larger clone, this may be a read error. The chain carries TRBV20-1 and TRBJ2-4; the match to TRBD1 covers 8 bases. Germline trimming cut 0 bases from V and 5 bases from J; bases unmatched to any gene: 15. This CDR3 spans 18 amino acids. The germline gives CDR1 DFQATT, CDR2 SNEGSKA (reference sequence). The CDR3: CSARDVTGTGITENIQYF. The CDR3 nucleotides read TGCAGTGCTAGAGACGTAACCGGGACAGGTATTACCGAAAACATTCAGTACTTC.

This clone appeared many times. This sequence joins TRBV5-4 and TRBJ2-2; perhaps TRBD2 as D (5 bases). V lost 2 bases and J lost 4, with 12 bases in between. The CDR3 is 15 residues long. The germline V gene encodes CDR1 SGHNT and CDR2 YYREEE (reference sequence). CDR3 nucleotide sequence: TGTGCCAGCAGCTTTGGTGGCGCGGGCACCGGGGAGCTGTTTTTT. This codes for CASSFGGAGTGELFF.

This clone has more than one count but fewer than ten. This may be a read error, as it is one base from a much larger clone. The sample contains more than one DNA sequence encoding this CDR3. V usage is TRBV28 and J usage is TRBJ1-4; tentative D call: TRBD1 (5 bases). Deletions cut 9 bases from V and 5 bases from J, with 19 bases between. Germline CDR1 reads MDHEN; CDR2 reads SYDVKM. The CDR3 sequence is 15 residues long. CDR3 region: CASSIPRGGNEKLFF. In DNA form, the CDR3 reads TGTGCCAGTAGTATCCCCCGGGGGGGGAATGAAAAACTGTTTTTT. Combining the CDR3 with reference TRBV28 and TRBJ1-4 gives the whole variable domain DVKVTQSSRYLVKRTGEKVFLECVQDMDHENMFWYRQDPGLGLRLIYFSYDVKMKEKGDIPEGYSVSREKKERFSLILESASTNQTSMYLCASSIPRGGNEKLFFGSGTQLSVL.

This clone appeared many times. V is TRBV7-9 and J is TRBJ2-1; 9 nucleotides match TRBD2. The trim removed 5 bases at V and 8 bases at J, leaving 4 bases unmatched. This CDR3 is built from 13 residues. From germline, CDR1 is SEHNR and CDR2 FQNEAQ (reference sequence). CDR3 nucleotide sequence: TGTGCCAGCAGCACATGGACTAGCGATGAGCAGTTCTTC. Amino acid sequence: CASSTWTSDEQFF.

This clone was picked up many times. The chain links TRBV11-1 to TRBJ2-3; 8 nucleotides line up with TRBD2. Looked up from germline, CDR1 is SGHAT and CDR2 is FQDESV (reference sequence). With 4 bases clipped from V and 3 bases from J, the junction kept 12 bases outside the gene matches. The CDR3 is made up of 17 amino acids. CDR3: CASSYSSGLGTTDTQYF. Here the CDR3 DNA reads TGTGCCAGCAGCTACTCGTCGGGACTAGGGACAACAGATACGCAGTATTTT. The complete variable domain, with remaining parts taken from reference TRBV11-1 and TRBJ2-3, reads EAEVAQSPRYKITEKSQAVAFWCDPISGHATLYWYRQILGQGPELLVQFQDESVVDDSQLPKDRFSAERLKGVDSTLKIQPAELGDSAMYLCASSYSSGLGTTDTQYFGPGTRLTVL.

This clone has just a few counts. Just one base apart from a much larger clone, this may be a read error. The chain joins TRBV19 to TRBJ1-1, with 8 nucleotides matching TRBD1. This CDR3 contains 14 residues. Per the germline V gene, CDR1 is LNHDA and CDR2 is SQIVND (reference sequence). The DNA for the CDR3 is TGTGCCAGTAGTATGCGACAGGGGTGGACTGAAGCTTCCTTT. Translating gives CASSMRQGWTEASF.

This clone was recorded at least ten times. This chain links TRBV7-3 with TRBJ1-1; 12 bases align to TRBD1. The CDR3 totals 14 residues. After removal of 5 bases from V and 7 bases from J, the junction contained 5 bases not matched to a gene. The germline CDR1 and CDR2 sequences are SGHTA and FQGTGA. CDR3: CASSMGQGAGEAFF. As DNA, the CDR3 is TGTGCCAGCAGCATGGGACAGGGGGCTGGTGAAGCTTTCTTT.

Many counts were recorded for this clone. CDR3 in DNA: TGCAGTGCTAGGGTCGGTGGGGCCAAGGATGGCTACACCTTC. Its translation is CSARVGGAKDGYTF. The chain is built from TRBV20-1 and TRBJ1-2; D possibly corresponds to TRBD1 (5 bases). The CDR3 loop spans 14 amino acids. Trimming stripped 3 bases from V and 6 bases from J, with 17 bases between. Germline V gene data show CDR1 as DFQATT and CDR2 as SNEGSKA (reference sequence).

A word on this clone: Other DNA sequences in this sample translate to the same CDR3. This chain uses TRBV7-6 with TRBJ2-1, with D unclear. Germline CDR1 reads SGHVS; CDR2 reads FNYEAQ. V was shortened by 0 bases and J by 9 bases, with 15 bases between the two germline ends. The CDR3 covers 15 residues. CDR3 loop: CASSLAHSGYGEQFF. CDR3 DNA: TGTGCCAGCAGCTTAGCGCATTCAGGTTACGGTGAGCAGTTCTTC. Full variable domain (outside the CDR3, taken from reference TRBV7-6 and TRBJ2-1): GAGVSQSPRYKVTKRGQDVALRCDPISGHVSLYWYRQALGQGPEFLTYFNYEAQQDKSGLPNDRFSAERPEGSISTLTIQRTEQRDSAMYRCASSLAHSGYGEQFFGPGTRLTVL.

This clone came up many times. This chain joins TRBV7-2 and TRBJ1-4; D is unclear. Trimming cost V 3 bases and J 5 bases, with 7 bases left between them. This CDR3 region has 13 residues. Germline CDR1 is SGHTA and CDR2 is FQGNSA. CDR3 in DNA: TGTGCCAGCAGCTTTGGCGGGAATGAAAAACTGTTTTTT. It encodes CASSFGGNEKLFF.